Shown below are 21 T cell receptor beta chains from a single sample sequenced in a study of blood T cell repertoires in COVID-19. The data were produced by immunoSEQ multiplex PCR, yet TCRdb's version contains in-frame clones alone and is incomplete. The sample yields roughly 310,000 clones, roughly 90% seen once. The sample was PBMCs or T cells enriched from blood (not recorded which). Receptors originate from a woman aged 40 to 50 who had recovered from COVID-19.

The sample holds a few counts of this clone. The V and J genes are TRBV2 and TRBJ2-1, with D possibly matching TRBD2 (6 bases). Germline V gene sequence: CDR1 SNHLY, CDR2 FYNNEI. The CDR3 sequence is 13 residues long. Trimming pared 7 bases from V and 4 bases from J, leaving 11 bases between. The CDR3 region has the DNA TGTGCCAGCAATCTAGCGCGTTACAATGAGCAGTTCTTC. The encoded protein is CASNLARYNEQFF. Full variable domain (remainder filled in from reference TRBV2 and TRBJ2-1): EPEVTQTPSHQVTQMGQEVILRCVPISNHLYFYWYRQILGQKVEFLVSFYNNEISEKSEIFDDQFSVERPDGSNFTLKIRSTKLEDSAMYFCASNLARYNEQFFGPGTRLTVL.

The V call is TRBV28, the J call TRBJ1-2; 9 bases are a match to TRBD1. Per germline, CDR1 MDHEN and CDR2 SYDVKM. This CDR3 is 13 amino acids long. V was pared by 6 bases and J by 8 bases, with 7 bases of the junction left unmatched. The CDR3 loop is CASSRDRESGYTF. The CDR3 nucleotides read TGTGCCAGCAGCAGGGACAGGGAGTCAGGCTACACCTTC.

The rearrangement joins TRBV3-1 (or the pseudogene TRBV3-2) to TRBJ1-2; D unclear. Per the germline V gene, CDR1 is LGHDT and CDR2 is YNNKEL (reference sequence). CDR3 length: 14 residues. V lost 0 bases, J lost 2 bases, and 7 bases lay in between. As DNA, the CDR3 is TGTGCCAGCAGCCAAGATCCACAGAACTATGGCTACACCTTC. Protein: CASSQDPQNYGYTF.

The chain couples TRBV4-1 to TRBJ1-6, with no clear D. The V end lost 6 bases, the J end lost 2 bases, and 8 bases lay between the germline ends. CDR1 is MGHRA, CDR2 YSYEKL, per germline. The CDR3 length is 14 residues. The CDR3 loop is CASSERAYNSPLHF. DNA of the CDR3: TGCGCCAGCAGTGAACGGGCCTATAATTCACCCCTCCACTTT.

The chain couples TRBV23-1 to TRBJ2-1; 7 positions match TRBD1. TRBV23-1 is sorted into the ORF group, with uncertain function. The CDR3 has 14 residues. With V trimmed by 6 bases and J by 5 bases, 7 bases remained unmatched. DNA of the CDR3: TGCGCCAGCAGGGGACAGCAAACCCACAATGAGCAGTTCTTC. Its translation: CASRGQQTHNEQFF.

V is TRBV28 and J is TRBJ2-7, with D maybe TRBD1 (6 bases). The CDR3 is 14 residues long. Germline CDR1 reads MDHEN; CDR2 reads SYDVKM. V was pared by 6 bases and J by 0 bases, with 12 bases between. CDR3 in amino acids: CASRNRASSYEQYF. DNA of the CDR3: TGTGCCAGCAGGAACAGGGCTAGCTCCTACGAGCAGTACTTC.

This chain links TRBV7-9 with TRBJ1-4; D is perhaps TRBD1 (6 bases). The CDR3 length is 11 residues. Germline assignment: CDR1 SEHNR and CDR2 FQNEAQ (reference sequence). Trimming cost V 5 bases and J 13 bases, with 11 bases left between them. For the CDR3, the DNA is TGTGCCAGCAGCCTGACAGGCGTACTGTTTTTT. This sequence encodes CASSLTGVLFF.

The CDR3 DNA is TGTGCCAGCAGCTCCAGCGCAGCTAGCGGATACAATGAGCAGTTCTTC. Encoded protein: CASSSSAASGYNEQFF. The gene calls are TRBV7-2 and TRBJ2-1; the match to TRBD2 covers 7 bases. Per germline, CDR1 SGHTA and CDR2 FQGNSA. The CDR3 totals 16 residues. V lost 4 bases to trimming and J lost 4 bases; unmatched junction nucleotides: 10. Supplemented by reference TRBV7-2 and TRBJ2-1, the full variable domain reads GAGVSQSPSNKVTEKGKDVELRCDPISGHTALYWYRQSLGQGLEFLIYFQGNSAPDKSGLPSDRFSAERTGGSVSTLTIQRTQQEDSAVYLCASSSSAASGYNEQFFGPGTRLTVL.

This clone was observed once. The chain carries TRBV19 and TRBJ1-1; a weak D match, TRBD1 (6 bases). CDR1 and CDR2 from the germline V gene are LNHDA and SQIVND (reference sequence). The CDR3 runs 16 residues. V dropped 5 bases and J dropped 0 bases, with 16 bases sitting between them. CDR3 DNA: TGTGCCAGTAGTCGCCGGCCGGACAGCCTGAACACTGAAGCTTTCTTT. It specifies CASSRRPDSLNTEAFF.

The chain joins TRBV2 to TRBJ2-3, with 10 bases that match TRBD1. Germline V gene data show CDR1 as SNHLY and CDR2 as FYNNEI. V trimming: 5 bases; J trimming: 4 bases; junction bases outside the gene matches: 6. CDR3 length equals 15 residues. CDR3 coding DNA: TGTGCCAGCAGTTCGGACAGGGGGTATTCAGATACGCAGTATTTT. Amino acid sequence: CASSSDRGYSDTQYF.

CDR3 nucleotide sequence: TGTGCCAGCAGCCTGCGAACAACTAATGAAAAACTGTTTTTT. Its translation is CASSLRTTNEKLFF. This sequence joins TRBV7-9 and TRBJ1-4; D gene unclear. Trimming pared 5 bases from V and 0 bases from J, leaving 7 bases between. Germline V gives CDR1 SEHNR, CDR2 FQNEAQ (reference sequence). CDR3 size: 14 residues.

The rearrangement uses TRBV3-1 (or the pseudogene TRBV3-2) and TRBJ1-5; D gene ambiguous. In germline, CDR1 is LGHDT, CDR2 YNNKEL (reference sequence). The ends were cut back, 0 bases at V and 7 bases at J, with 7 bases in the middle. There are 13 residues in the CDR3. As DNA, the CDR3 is TGTGCCAGCAGCCAAGATACGGGGCAGCCCCAGCATTTT. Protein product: CASSQDTGQPQHF.

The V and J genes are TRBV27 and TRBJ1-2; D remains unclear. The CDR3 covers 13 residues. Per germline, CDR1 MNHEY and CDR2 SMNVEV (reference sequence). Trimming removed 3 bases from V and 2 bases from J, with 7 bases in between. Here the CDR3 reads CASSLGANYGYTF. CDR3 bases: TGTGCCAGCAGTTTGGGAGCCAACTATGGCTACACCTTC.

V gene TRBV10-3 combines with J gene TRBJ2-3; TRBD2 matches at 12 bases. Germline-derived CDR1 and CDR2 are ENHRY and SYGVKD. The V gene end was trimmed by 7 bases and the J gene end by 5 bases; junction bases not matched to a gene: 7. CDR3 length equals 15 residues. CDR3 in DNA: TGTGCCATCACCAGACTAGCGGGAGAAGGAGATACGCAGTATTTT. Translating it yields CAITRLAGEGDTQYF.

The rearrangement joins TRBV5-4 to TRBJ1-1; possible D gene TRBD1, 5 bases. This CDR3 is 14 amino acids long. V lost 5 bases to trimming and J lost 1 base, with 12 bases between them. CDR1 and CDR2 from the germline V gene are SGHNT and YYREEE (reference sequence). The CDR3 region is CASREGLWNTEAFF. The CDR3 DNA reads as TGTGCCAGCAGGGAGGGGTTATGGAACACTGAAGCTTTCTTT.

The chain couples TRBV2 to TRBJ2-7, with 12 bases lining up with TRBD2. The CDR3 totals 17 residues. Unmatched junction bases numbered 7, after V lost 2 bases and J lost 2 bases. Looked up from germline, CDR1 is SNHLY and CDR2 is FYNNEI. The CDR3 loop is CASSELPGLAGTYEQYF. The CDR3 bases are TGTGCCAGCAGTGAACTACCGGGACTAGCGGGTACCTACGAGCAGTACTTC.

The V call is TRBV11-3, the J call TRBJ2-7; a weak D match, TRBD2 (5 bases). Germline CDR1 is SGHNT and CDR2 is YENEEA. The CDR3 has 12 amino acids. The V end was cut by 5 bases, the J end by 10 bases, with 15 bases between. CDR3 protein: CASSPLEGVQYF. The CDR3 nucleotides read TGTGCCAGCAGCCCCTTAGAGGGAGTACAGTACTTC.

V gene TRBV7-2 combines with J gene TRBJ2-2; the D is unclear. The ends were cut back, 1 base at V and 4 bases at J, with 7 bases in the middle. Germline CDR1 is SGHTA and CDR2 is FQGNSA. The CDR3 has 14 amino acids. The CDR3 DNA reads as TGTGCCAGCAGCTTAGAGAGAACCACCGGGGAGCTGTTTTTT. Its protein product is CASSLERTTGELFF.

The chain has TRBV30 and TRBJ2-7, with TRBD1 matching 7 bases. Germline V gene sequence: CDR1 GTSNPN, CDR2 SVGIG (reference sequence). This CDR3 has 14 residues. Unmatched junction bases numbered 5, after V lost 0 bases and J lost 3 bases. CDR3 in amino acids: CAWSVGAGGYEQYF. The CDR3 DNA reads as TGTGCCTGGAGTGTAGGGGCAGGGGGCTACGAGCAGTACTTC.

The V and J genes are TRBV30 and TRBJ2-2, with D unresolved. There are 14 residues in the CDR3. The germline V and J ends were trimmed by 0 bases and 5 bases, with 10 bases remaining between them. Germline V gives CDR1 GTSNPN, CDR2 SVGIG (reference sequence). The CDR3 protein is CAWSVRPGTGELFF. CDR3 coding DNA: TGTGCCTGGAGTGTACGACCCGGGACCGGGGAGCTGTTTTTT.

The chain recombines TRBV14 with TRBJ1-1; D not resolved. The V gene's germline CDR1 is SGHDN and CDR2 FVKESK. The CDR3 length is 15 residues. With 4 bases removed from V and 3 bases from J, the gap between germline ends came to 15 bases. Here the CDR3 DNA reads TGTGCCAGCAGCCTTATGACCCACGGGGACACTGAAGCTTTCTTT. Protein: CASSLMTHGDTEAFF.